Below are 25 T cell receptor beta chains sequenced from a single sample in a study of shared clonotypes between healthy human individuals. Clones were read by immunoSEQ multiplex PCR, and TCRdb kept only the in-frame ones, dropping some. Seen here are about 480,000 clones, 75% to 85% observed once, and the top ten hold approximately 13%. Sequencing was performed on PBMCs. The source is a woman between 40 and 50 years old in good health. Some clones in this sample may be carry-over from other donors' samples.

The V and J genes are TRBV7-6 and TRBJ2-5; 9 bases fit TRBD2. The germline gives CDR1 SGHVS, CDR2 FNYEAQ. V lost 3 bases and J lost 4; bases outside the gene matches: 0. This CDR3 region has 13 residues. The CDR3 reads CASSFSGRETQYF. The CDR3 nucleotides are TGTGCCAGCAGCTTTAGCGGGAGAGAGACCCAGTACTTC.

The rearrangement joins TRBV29-1 to TRBJ1-4; TRBD1 is a possible D gene (5 bases). CDR1 is SQVTM and CDR2 is ANQGSEA in the germline V gene. V dropped 4 bases and J dropped 7 bases, with 13 bases sitting between them. This CDR3 spans 13 amino acids. CDR3 sequence reads: CSVAWQGGEKLFF. CDR3 sequence (DNA): TGCAGCGTTGCGTGGCAGGGCGGTGAAAAACTGTTTTTT.

The chain recombines TRBV7-8 with TRBJ2-1, with TRBD2 as a possible D gene (5 bases). Looked up from germline, CDR1 is SGHVS and CDR2 is FQNEAQ. The CDR3 is 14 residues long. V was clipped by 1 base and J by 7 bases, with 11 bases between them. CDR3: CASSLVVEGNEQFF. CDR3 in DNA: TGTGCCAGCAGCTTAGTGGTAGAGGGAAATGAGCAGTTCTTC.

The chain couples TRBV7-2 to TRBJ2-7, with 9 bases matching TRBD2. The CDR3 extends over 15 amino acids. The germline V gene has CDR1 SGHTA and CDR2 FQGNSA. Losses at the gene ends were 5 bases for V and 6 bases for J; bases not matched to a gene: 11. In nucleotides, the CDR3 is TGTGCCAGCAGCACCCCACGGCGCGGGAGGGGCGAGCAGTACTTC. Its translation is CASSTPRRGRGEQYF.

Of note for this clone: A far more abundant clone sits one base away, making this likely a read error. The V call is TRBV27, the J call TRBJ2-3; D unclear. Germline V lookup: CDR1 MNHEY, CDR2 SMNVEV (reference sequence). The germline V and J ends were trimmed by 2 bases and 2 bases, with 5 bases remaining between them. The CDR3 totals 13 residues. This CDR3 reads CASSLAFTDTQYF. The CDR3 DNA reads as TGTGCCAGCAGTTTAGCGTTCACAGATACGCAGTATTTT.

This rearrangement joins TRBV18 to TRBJ2-3, with D perhaps matching TRBD1 or TRBD2 (5 bases each). This CDR3 is 13 amino acids long. Germline lookup yields CDR1 KGHSH and CDR2 LQKENI. Trimming took off 5 bases at V and 5 bases at J, with 11 bases between the two ends. DNA of the CDR3: TGTGCCAGCTCAGAGGGGTTTAGAGATACGCAGTATTTT. It translates to CASSEGFRDTQYF.

This clone has only one observation. The chain is built from TRBV5-6 and TRBJ2-7, with 8 bases fitting TRBD2. The CDR3 is 14 amino acids. The germline CDR1 and CDR2 sequences are SGHDT and YYEEEE. Germline trimming cut 3 bases from V and 4 bases from J; bases unmatched to any gene: 6. The CDR3 sequence: CASSSPGLEYEQYF. The CDR3 DNA is TGTGCCAGCAGCTCACCGGGACTAGAGTACGAGCAGTACTTC.

This clone was counted many times. Written as DNA, the CDR3 is TGTGCCAGCAGCGTGAGGTGGGAAAACAATGAGCAGTTCTTC. This translates into CASSVRWENNEQFF. The chain is built from TRBV9 and TRBJ2-1, with D uncertain. The CDR3 consists of 14 residues. Germline V gene sequence: CDR1 SGDLS, CDR2 YYNGEE. Between the trimmed V and J ends, which lost 2 bases and 5 bases, there was a span of 11 bases.

The gene calls are TRBV2 and TRBJ1-4; D call uncertain. Trimming left V 4 bases short and J 3 bases short, with 6 bases between. The CDR3 has 13 amino acids. In germline, CDR1 is SNHLY, CDR2 FYNNEI. The CDR3 here is CASSVRPNEKLFF. The CDR3 DNA reads TGTGCCAGCAGTGTCCGCCCTAATGAAAAACTGTTTTTT.

The chain is built from TRBV5-1 and TRBJ1-1; 8 bases are a match to TRBD1. The germline V gene encodes CDR1 SGHRS and CDR2 YFSETQ. The CDR3 consists of 17 residues. V lost 4 bases to trimming and J lost 0 bases; unmatched junction nucleotides: 11. The CDR3 loop reads CASSPRTGRAMNTEAFF. CDR3 in DNA: TGCGCCAGCAGCCCTCGGACAGGGAGGGCCATGAACACTGAAGCTTTCTTT. The entire variable domain, with the rest obtained from reference TRBV5-1 and TRBJ1-1, is as follows: KAGVTQTPRYLIKTRGQQVTLSCSPISGHRSVSWYQQTPGQGLQFLFEYFSETQRNKGNFPGRFSGRQFSNSRSEMNVSTLELGDSALYLCASSPRTGRAMNTEAFFGQGTRLTVV.

The CDR3: CASSQLLTLVPSSYEQYF. CDR3 sequence (DNA): TGCGCCAGCAGTCAACTCCTCACCCTAGTTCCCAGCTCCTACGAGCAGTACTTC. The chain joins TRBV23-1 to TRBJ2-7; D is uncertain. TRBV23-1 is given ORF status, its function remaining uncertain. This CDR3 has 18 amino acids. With 2 bases removed from V and 0 bases from J, the gap between germline ends came to 20 bases.

With respect to this clone: A single base is all that separates this from a far larger clone, so a read error is likely. Other DNA sequences in the same sample also yield this CDR3. V gene TRBV7-9 combines with J gene TRBJ2-2; D is ambiguous. Germline CDR1 SEHNR, CDR2 FQNEAQ (reference sequence). The V and J ends lost 3 bases and 3 bases respectively, with 5 bases between them. The CDR3 is 13 residues long. CDR3 sequence: CASSFDYTGELFF. The DNA of the CDR3 is TGTGCCAGCAGCTTTGACTACACCGGGGAGCTGTTTTTT.

V gene TRBV6-6 combines with J gene TRBJ2-1; D possibly matches TRBD1 or TRBD2 (5 bases each). The CDR3 loop spans 15 amino acids. The germline CDR1 and CDR2 sequences are MNHNY and SVGAGI (reference sequence). The V and J ends lost 2 bases and 6 bases respectively, with 14 bases between them. Written as DNA, the CDR3 is TGTGCCAGCAGTTACGGGACCCCTCTTGCCAATGAGCAGTTCTTC. It yields the protein CASSYGTPLANEQFF.

The V gene is TRBV27, the J gene TRBJ2-2; 15 bases fit TRBD2. Germline-derived CDR1 and CDR2 are MNHEY and SMNVEV (reference sequence). The J segment lost 3 bases and the V segment lost 4 bases, leaving 3 bases of the junction unmatched. The CDR3 extends over 17 amino acids. The CDR3 is CASSSWTSGRDTGELFF. The CDR3 coding sequence is TGTGCCAGCAGTTCCTGGACTAGCGGGAGGGACACCGGGGAGCTGTTTTTT.

This chain uses TRBV28 with TRBJ2-5; maybe TRBD1 (8 bases). Germline V gene sequence: CDR1 MDHEN, CDR2 SYDVKM. V was cut by 8 bases and J by 7 bases, with 17 bases left in between. The CDR3 is made up of 13 amino acids. The CDR3 sequence is CASVRQGRGTQYF. The CDR3 DNA is TGTGCCAGCGTACGACAGGGGAGGGGGACCCAGTACTTC.

This clone was observed a few times. This chain uses TRBV27 with TRBJ1-2; maybe TRBD1 (6 bases). CDR1 is MNHEY and CDR2 is SMNVEV in the germline V gene (reference sequence). CDR3 length equals 14 residues. The germline V and J ends were trimmed by 10 bases and 3 bases, with 18 bases remaining between them. CDR3 sequence reads: CATHGGGAHYGYTF. The CDR3 bases are TGTGCCACCCACGGGGGGGGCGCTCACTATGGCTACACCTTC.

This chain joins TRBV7-7 and TRBJ2-7; D remains ambiguous. CDR3 length equals 15 residues. Deletions cut 5 bases from V and 3 bases from J, with 17 bases between. Germline CDR1 and CDR2: SSHAT and FNYEAQ (reference sequence). The DNA of the CDR3 is TGTGCCAGCAGCCCGGACCAGCGCACCAACTACGAGCAGTACTTC. This codes for CASSPDQRTNYEQYF. Full variable domain (remainder filled in from reference TRBV7-7 and TRBJ2-7): GAGVSQSPRYKVTKRGQDVTLRCDPISSHATLYWYQQALGQGPEFLTYFNYEAQPDKSGLPSDRFSAERPEGSISTLTIQRTEQRDSAMYRCASSPDQRTNYEQYFGPGTRLTVT.

V gene TRBV10-3 combines with J gene TRBJ2-3; maybe TRBD1 (5 bases). Germline V gene sequence: CDR1 ENHRY, CDR2 SYGVKD. The CDR3 totals 15 residues. Trimming stripped 2 bases from V and 4 bases from J, with 13 bases between. CDR3: CAISERWQGADTQYF. The DNA for the CDR3 is TGTGCCATCAGTGAGCGGTGGCAGGGCGCAGATACGCAGTATTTT.

V and J are TRBV27 and TRBJ2-5, with TRBD2 identical over 11 bases. Germline lookup yields CDR1 MNHEY and CDR2 SMNVEV (reference sequence). Trimming cost V 6 bases and J 4 bases; bases outside gene matches: 10. The CDR3 runs 16 residues. CDR3 sequence (DNA): TGTGCCAGCAGCCGTCATAGCGGGAGGGCCGTAGAGACCCAGTACTTC. Its translation: CASSRHSGRAVETQYF.

J is TRBJ1-2 and V is TRBV4-1; D call uncertain. CDR1 MGHRA and CDR2 YSYEKL come from the germline V gene. The CDR3 consists of 15 residues. The V end was cut by 4 bases, the J end by 2 bases, with 14 bases between. CDR3 loop: CASSRPLSGNYGYTF. CDR3 nucleotide sequence: TGCGCCAGCAGCCGGCCATTATCGGGGAACTATGGCTACACCTTC.

This sequence joins TRBV29-1 and TRBJ1-1; 10 bases map to TRBD1. The CDR3 is 12 residues long. V gave up 6 bases and J gave up 3 bases; unmatched junction bases: 1. Germline values: CDR1 SQVTM, CDR2 ANQGSEA. In DNA, the CDR3 is TGCAGCGTAGGGACAGGGGACACTGAAGCTTTCTTT. Residues: CSVGTGDTEAFF.

The V gene is TRBV5-1, the J gene TRBJ2-1, with 14 bases identical to TRBD2. The CDR3 is made up of 15 amino acids. J was trimmed by 8 bases and V by 5 bases; bases with no gene match: 6. From germline, CDR1 is SGHRS and CDR2 YFSETQ. CDR3 protein: CASRDGTSGSDEQFF. The CDR3, as DNA: TGCGCCAGCAGGGATGGGACTAGCGGGAGCGATGAGCAGTTCTTC.

This clone has a single count. The V gene is TRBV19, the J gene TRBJ2-5; D may correspond to TRBD1 or TRBD2 (6 bases each). V lost 7 bases, J lost 5 bases, and 17 bases lay in between. This CDR3 contains 14 residues. In germline, CDR1 is LNHDA, CDR2 SQIVND (reference sequence). The CDR3 bases are TGTGCCAGTACCCTTCGAGGGGGGAGGGAGACCCAGTACTTC. Translating it yields CASTLRGGRETQYF.

The chain employs TRBV15 and TRBJ2-7; 8 bases agree with TRBD1. The junction had 4 bases not matched to a gene; V was cut back by 2 bases and J by 4 bases. Germline assignment: CDR1 LNHNV and CDR2 YYDKDF (reference sequence). The CDR3 extends over 14 amino acids. CDR3 sequence reads: CATSRQGAGYEQYF. The CDR3 bases are TGTGCCACCAGCAGACAGGGGGCGGGTTACGAGCAGTACTTC.

The chain employs TRBV19 and TRBJ1-1, with a tentative D call TRBD1 (6 bases). The V and J ends lost 7 bases and 0 bases respectively, with 15 bases between them. Germline lookup yields CDR1 LNHDA and CDR2 SQIVND (reference sequence). This CDR3 is 15 amino acids long. The CDR3 coding sequence is TGTGCCAGTAATCGGGGGGGCGCAGTGAACACTGAAGCTTTCTTT. The encoded protein is CASNRGGAVNTEAFF.